The T cell receptor beta chain under discussion was sequenced for a study of blood T cell repertoires in COVID-19. Overall study: Samples taken during acute and convalescent COVID-19 were collected in the United States, Italy and Spain.

Membership in each cohort depended on participant-reported clinical history. The ends lost 4 bases at V and 2 bases at J; junction bases unmatched: 4. This CDR3 spans 14 amino acids. Germline lookup yields CDR1 SGHDN and CDR2 FVKESK. Original processing methods: Estimation of nucleated cell counts relied on the amplification of reference gene primers. Here immunoSEQ multiplex PCR was the method, and the copy in TCRdb shows in-frame clones only, minus some. The V and J calls and the clone size are those of that table, but D and trimming were determined from the DNA. The sample consists of a few hundred thousand clones, roughly 90% of them appearing once.

This chain links TRBV14 with TRBJ1-2; 7 nucleotides match TRBD1. The specimen was PBMCs or T cells enriched from blood (not recorded which). The TCR sequence derives from a woman in her forties who had recovered from COVID-19. The CDR3 protein is CASSRTQGNYGYTF. Here the CDR3 DNA reads TGTGCCAGCAGCCGAACACAGGGGAACTATGGCTACACCTTC.